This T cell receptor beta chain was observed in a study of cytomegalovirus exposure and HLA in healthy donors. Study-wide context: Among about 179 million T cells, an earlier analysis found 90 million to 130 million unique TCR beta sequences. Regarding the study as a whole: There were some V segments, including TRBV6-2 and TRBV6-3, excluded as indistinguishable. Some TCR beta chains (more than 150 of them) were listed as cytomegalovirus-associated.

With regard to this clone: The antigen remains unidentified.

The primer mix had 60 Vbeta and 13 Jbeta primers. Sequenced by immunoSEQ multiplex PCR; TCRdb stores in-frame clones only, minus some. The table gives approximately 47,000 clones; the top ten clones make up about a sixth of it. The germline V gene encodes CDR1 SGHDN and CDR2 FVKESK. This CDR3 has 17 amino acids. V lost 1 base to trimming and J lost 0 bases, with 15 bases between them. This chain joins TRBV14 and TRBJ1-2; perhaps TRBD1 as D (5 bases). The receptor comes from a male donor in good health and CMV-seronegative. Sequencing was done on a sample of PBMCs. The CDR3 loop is CASSQGGGWRTNYGYTF. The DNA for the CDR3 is TGTGCCAGCAGCCAAGGGGGGGGGTGGCGAACTAACTATGGCTACACCTTC.